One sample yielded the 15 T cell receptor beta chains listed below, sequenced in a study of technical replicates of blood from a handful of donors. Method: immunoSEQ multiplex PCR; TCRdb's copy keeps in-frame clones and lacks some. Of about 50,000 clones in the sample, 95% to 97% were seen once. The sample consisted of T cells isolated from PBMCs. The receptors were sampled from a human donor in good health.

In DNA, the CDR3 is TGTGCCAGCAGCTTGTCCCGGAACACCGGGGAGCTGTTTTTT. It codes for CASSLSRNTGELFF. The chain recombines TRBV7-3 with TRBJ2-2; D unresolved. The ends were cut back, 3 bases at V and 1 base at J, with 6 bases in the middle. Germline CDR1 reads SGHTA; CDR2 reads FQGTGA. CDR3 length equals 14 residues.

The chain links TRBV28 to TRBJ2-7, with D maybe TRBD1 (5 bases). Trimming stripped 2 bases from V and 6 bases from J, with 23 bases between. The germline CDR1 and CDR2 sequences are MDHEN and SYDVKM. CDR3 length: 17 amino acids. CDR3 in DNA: TGTGCCAGCAGTTTAGGCTGGGGTGGGGCGACTTTCTCCGAGCAGTACTTC. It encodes CASSLGWGGATFSEQYF.

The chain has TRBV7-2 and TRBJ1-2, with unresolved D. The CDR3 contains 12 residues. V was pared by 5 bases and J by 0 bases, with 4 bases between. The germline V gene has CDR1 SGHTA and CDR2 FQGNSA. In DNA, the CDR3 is TGTGCCAGCAGCCCGGCTAACTATGGCTACACCTTC. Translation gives CASSPANYGYTF. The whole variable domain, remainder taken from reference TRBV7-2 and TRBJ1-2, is GAGVSQSPSNKVTEKGKDVELRCDPISGHTALYWYRQSLGQGLEFLIYFQGNSAPDKSGLPSDRFSAERTGGSVSTLTIQRTQQEDSAVYLCASSPANYGYTFGSGTRLTVV.

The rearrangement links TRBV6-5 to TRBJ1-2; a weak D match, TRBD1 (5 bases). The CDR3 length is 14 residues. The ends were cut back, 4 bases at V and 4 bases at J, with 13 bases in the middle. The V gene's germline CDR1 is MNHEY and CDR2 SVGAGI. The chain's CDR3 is CASSLDSPGYGYTF. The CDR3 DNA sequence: TGTGCCAGCAGTTTAGACAGTCCTGGCTATGGCTACACCTTC.

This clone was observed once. In nucleotides, the CDR3 is TGTGCCAGCAGTGACTCGAGTCGAGCGGGAGTAGTGGGTGAGCAGTTCTTC. This translates into CASSDSSRAGVVGEQFF. The rearrangement links TRBV6-4 to TRBJ2-1; TRBD2 agrees at 8 bases. With 0 bases clipped from V and 9 bases from J, the junction kept 13 bases outside the gene matches. In germline, CDR1 is MRHNA, CDR2 SNTAGT. This CDR3 has 17 amino acids.

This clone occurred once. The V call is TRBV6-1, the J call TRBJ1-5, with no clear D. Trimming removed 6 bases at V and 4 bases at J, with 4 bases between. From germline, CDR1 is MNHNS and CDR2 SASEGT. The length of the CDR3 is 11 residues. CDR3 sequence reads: CASSGNQPQHF. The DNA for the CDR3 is TGTGCCAGCAGCGGGAATCAGCCCCAGCATTTT.

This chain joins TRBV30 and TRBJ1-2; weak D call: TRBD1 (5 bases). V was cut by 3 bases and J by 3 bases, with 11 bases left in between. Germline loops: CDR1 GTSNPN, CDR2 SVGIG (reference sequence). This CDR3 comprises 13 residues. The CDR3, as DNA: TGTGCCTGGAGCAGGGTTTACGACTATGGCTACACCTTC. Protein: CAWSRVYDYGYTF.

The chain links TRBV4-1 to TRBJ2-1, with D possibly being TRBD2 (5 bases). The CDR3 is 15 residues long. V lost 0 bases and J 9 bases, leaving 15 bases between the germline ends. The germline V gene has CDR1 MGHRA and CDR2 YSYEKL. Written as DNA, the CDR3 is TGCGCCAGCAGCCAAGATTATCGGACTGACGCTGAGCAGTTCTTC. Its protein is CASSQDYRTDAEQFF.

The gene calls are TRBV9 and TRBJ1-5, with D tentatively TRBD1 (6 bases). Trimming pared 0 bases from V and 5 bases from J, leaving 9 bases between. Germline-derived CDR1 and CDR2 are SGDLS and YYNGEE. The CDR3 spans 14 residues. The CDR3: CASSVGAGDQPQHF. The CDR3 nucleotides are TGTGCCAGCAGCGTAGGGGCAGGGGATCAGCCCCAGCATTTT.

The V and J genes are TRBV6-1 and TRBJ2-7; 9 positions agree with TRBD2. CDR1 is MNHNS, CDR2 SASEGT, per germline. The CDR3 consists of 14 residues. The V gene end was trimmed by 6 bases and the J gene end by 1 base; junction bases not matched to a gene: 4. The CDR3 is CASRLAGVSYEQYF. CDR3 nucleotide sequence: TGTGCCAGCAGATTAGCGGGAGTTTCCTACGAGCAGTACTTC.

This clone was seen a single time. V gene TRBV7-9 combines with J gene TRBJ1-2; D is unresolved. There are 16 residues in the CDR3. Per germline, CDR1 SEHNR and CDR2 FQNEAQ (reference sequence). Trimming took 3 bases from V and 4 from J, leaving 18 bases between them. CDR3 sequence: CASSFQTQRSGYGYTF. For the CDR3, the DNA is TGTGCCAGCAGCTTCCAGACCCAACGCTCAGGCTATGGCTACACCTTC.

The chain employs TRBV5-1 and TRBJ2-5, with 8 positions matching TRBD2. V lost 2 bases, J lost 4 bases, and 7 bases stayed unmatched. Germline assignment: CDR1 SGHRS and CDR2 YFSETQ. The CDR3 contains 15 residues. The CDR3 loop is CASSFSAGGLETQYF. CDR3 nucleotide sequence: TGCGCCAGCAGCTTCTCGGCGGGAGGCCTAGAGACCCAGTACTTC.

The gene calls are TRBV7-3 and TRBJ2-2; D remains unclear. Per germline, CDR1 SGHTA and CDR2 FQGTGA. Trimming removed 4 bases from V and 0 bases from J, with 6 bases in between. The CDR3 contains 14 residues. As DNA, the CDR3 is TGTGCCAGCAGCTCACGAGCGAACACCGGGGAGCTGTTTTTT. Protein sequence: CASSSRANTGELFF.

The CDR3 sequence is CASSQEVRHTYEQYF. The CDR3 DNA sequence: TGCGCCAGCAGCCAAGAAGTGAGACATACCTACGAGCAGTACTTC. This sequence joins TRBV4-3 and TRBJ2-7; D call uncertain. The length of the CDR3 is 15 residues. The V and J ends lost 0 bases and 2 bases respectively, with 11 bases between them. The V gene's germline CDR1 is LGHNA and CDR2 YSLEER.

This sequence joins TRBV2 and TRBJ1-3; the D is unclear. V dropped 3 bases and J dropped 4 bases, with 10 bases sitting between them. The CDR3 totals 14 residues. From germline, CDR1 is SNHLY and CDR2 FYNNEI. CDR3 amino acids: CASSDTGWGNTIYF. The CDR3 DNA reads TGTGCCAGCAGTGACACGGGGTGGGGAAACACCATATATTTT.